Listed here is a single T cell receptor (beta chain). These data originate in a study of blood T cell repertoires in COVID-19. The wider study: The United States, Italy and Spain were the sources of the acute and convalescent COVID-19 samples. T cells, B-cell-depleted T cells, or PBMCs provided the cDNA or gDNA that served as material.

Original handling: Counts of nucleated cells, estimated from reference gene primer amplification, were obtained. The assay was immunoSEQ multiplex PCR, and TCRdb's table has in-frame clones only and misses some. Clone size and the V and J calls come from that table; the DNA yielded D and trimming. The table includes around 250,000 clones, around 83% detected once. Germline loops: CDR1 DFQATT, CDR2 SNEGSKA (reference sequence). V lost 5 bases and J lost 8; bases outside the gene matches: 0. The length of the CDR3 is 11 residues. This chain links TRBV20-1 with TRBJ2-3, with TRBD1 matching over 11 bases. This TCR was sampled from a woman in her 40s who had recovered from COVID-19. The specimen sequenced was peripheral blood. The CDR3 sequence: CSAGTGGTQYF. The CDR3 DNA reads TGCAGTGCTGGGACAGGGGGTACGCAGTATTTT.